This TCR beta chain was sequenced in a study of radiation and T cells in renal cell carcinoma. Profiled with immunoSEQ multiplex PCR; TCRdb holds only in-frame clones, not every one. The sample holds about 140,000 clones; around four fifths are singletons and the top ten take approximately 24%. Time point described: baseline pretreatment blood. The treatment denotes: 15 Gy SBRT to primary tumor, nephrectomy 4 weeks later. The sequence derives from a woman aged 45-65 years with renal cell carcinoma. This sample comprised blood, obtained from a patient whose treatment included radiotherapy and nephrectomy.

DNA for the CDR3: TGTGCCAGCAGCTTGCCGACAGGGGCAACTAATGAAAAACTGTTTTTT. This translates into CASSLPTGATNEKLFF. The gene calls are TRBV5-4 and TRBJ1-4, with 8 bases matching TRBD1. This CDR3 has 16 residues. Germline assignment: CDR1 SGHNT and CDR2 YYREEE (reference sequence). The J segment lost 0 bases and the V segment lost 1 base, leaving 2 bases of the junction unmatched.